This T cell receptor (beta chain) was retrieved from a study of cytotoxic CD8 clonotypes in ibrutinib-treated CLL. Study at large: The authors obtained response samples at a median of roughly twelve months of treatment, range 6 to 36.

The method was immunoSEQ multiplex PCR; TCRdb's version includes in-frame clones alone and lacks a portion of them. The profile shows around 130,000 clones, around 84% of them singletons. Study-level points and caveats: Baseline-level clonality went beyond age-matched healthy donors and moved in step with circulating CD8+ T-cell counts.

This CDR3 is built from 16 residues. J lost 3 bases, V lost 3 bases, and 8 bases had no gene match. Germline V gene sequence: CDR1 MGHRA, CDR2 YSYEKL. Concerning this clone: The target antigen is unknown.

The sequences come from PBMCs, collected after 24 months of ibrutinib treatment. This rearrangement joins TRBV4-1 to TRBJ2-7; 10 positions agree with TRBD1. This sequence was found in a human donor with chronic lymphocytic leukemia. The chain's CDR3 is CASSQVDRGHRYEQYF. CDR3 in DNA: TGCGCCAGCAGCCAGGTCGACAGGGGGCATCGCTACGAGCAGTACTTC.